This T cell receptor beta chain was retrieved from a study of beta chain features in type 1 diabetes. Study-level points and caveats: Cells with high TCR expression could be over-represented when cDNA is sequenced. Fewer insertions but more deletions were seen at VDJ junctions in type 1 diabetes patients. Type 1 diabetes patients showed a moderate but significant shortening of TCRB CDR3s in all four CD4+ subsets.

Via the markers CD45RO/CCR7/CD25/CD127/CD95/CD27, stem cell-like memory, regulatory, central memory and naive CD4+ cells were sorted. The sequenced template was cDNA made from the entire isolated RNA. An average about 3.8 million reads came from naive, central memory and regulatory T cell samples. Sequencing used immunoSEQ multiplex PCR; TCRdb keeps in-frame clones, though not all of them. The sample yields 400,000 or so clones, around 10% seen once. V gave up 2 bases and J gave up 7 bases, with 9 bases separating them. Per the germline V gene, CDR1 is MNHNY and CDR2 is SVGAGI (reference sequence). This CDR3 is built from 13 residues. A few counts support this clone. Its antigen remains unidentified.

This chain uses TRBV6-6 with TRBJ2-1; D possibly uses TRBD1 or TRBD2 (6 bases each). This TCR derives from a young man with type 1 diabetes. Input material: central memory CD4+ T cells from blood. Written as DNA, the CDR3 is TGTGCCAGCAGTTACCGGGGGCCGAATGAGCAGTTCTTC. Translating it yields CASSYRGPNEQFF.